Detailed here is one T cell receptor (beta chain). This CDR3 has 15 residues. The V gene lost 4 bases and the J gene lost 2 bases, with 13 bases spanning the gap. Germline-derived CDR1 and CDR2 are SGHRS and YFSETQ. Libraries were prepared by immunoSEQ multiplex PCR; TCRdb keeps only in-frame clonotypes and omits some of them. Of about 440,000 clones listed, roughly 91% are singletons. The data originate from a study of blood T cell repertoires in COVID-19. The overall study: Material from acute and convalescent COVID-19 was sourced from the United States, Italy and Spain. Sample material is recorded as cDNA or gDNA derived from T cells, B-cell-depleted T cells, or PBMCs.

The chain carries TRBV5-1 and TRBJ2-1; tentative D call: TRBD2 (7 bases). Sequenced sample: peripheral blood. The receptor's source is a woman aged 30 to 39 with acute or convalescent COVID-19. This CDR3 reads CASSPGGITYNEQFF. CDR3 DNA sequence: TGCGCCAGCAGCCCGGGGGGCATTACCTACAATGAGCAGTTCTTC.